A selection of T cell receptor beta chains follows, all from one sample in a study of blood T cells in healthy people across ages. One entry per CDR3 protein, called by TCRdb with MiXCR from the 5' RACE reads. The sample has hundreds of thousands of distinct CDR3 sequences, 25% to 35% seen once. The sample was also reused in another study, on T cells of mothers and their children.

Sequencing input: blood. Source of these receptors: a boy aged 2-9 years in good health. CDR3s include the opening cysteine and the closing phenylalanine or tryptophan. The D gene is left open where the match is weak. Size is stated for part of the rows, as once, few or many counts, or as a class when the clone is expanded.

>TRBJ2-7|TRBV5-1|few|TRBD2
TGCGCCAGCAGCCACGGGACTAGCGGCTACGAGCAGTACTTC
CASSHGTSGYEQYF
>TRBJ1-2|TRBV9|few|NA
TGTGCCAGCAGCGTAGGGACAGAAAACTATGGCTACACCTTC
CASSVGTENYGYTF
>TRBJ1-5|TRBV7-6|NA|NA
TGTGCCAGCAGCTTAGTCGCAGGGAACAATCAGCCCCAGCATTTT
CASSLVAGNNQPQHF
>TRBJ1-2|TRBV12-3/TRBV12-4|NA|NA
TGTGCCAGCAGTCCCGGGCTTAACTATGGCTACACCTTC
CASSPGLNYGYTF
>TRBJ1-4|TRBV29-1|few|TRBD1
TGCAGCGCAACTTACCACAGGGGAGAGGAAAAACTGTTTTTT
CSATYHRGEEKLFF
>TRBJ2-7|TRBV7-9|NA|TRBD1
TGTGCCAGCAGCCAGGGGGAAGCCCCGGCCAACGAGCAGTACTTC
CASSQGEAPANEQYF
>TRBJ2-2|TRBV27|few|NA
TGTGCCAGCAGGCTCGGACTTAACACCGGGGAGCTGTTTTTT
CASRLGLNTGELFF
>TRBJ1-4|TRBV5-1|few|NA
TGCGCCAGCAGAATCGACACTAATGAAAAACTGTTTTTT
CASRIDTNEKLFF
>TRBJ2-5|TRBV19|NA|NA
TGTGCCAGTAGTCCAGAGACCCAGTACTTC
CASSPETQYF
>TRBJ2-2|TRBV11-2|few|TRBD2
TGTGCCAGCAGCTCAGCGGGAGTTGTCACCGGGGAGCTGCTTTTT
CASSSAGVVTGELLF
>TRBJ2-6|TRBV7-8|NA|NA
TGTGCCAGCAGCCTCCATTGGGTAGACGTCCTGACTTTC
CASSLHWVDVLTF
>TRBJ2-5|TRBV7-9|NA|TRBD2
TGTGCCAGCAGCTCACGACTAGCGGGGAACAAAGAGACCCAGTACTTC
CASSSRLAGNKETQYF
>TRBJ2-4|TRBV20-1|NA|NA
TGCAGTGCTAGAGATCCGCCAAAAACGGGACTCCAATTAAACATTCAGTACTTC
CSARDPPKTGLQLNIQYF
>TRBJ2-4|TRBV20-1|NA|TRBD1
TGCAGTGCCCGGACAGGGGAAGCCAAAAACATTCAGTACTTC
CSARTGEAKNIQYF
>TRBJ1-4|TRBV20-1|NA|TRBD1
TGCAGTGCTAGAGCACCGACAGGGGGAAGAGAAAAACTGTTTTTT
CSARAPTGGREKLFF
>TRBJ1-4|TRBV10-2|many|NA
TGCGCCAGCAGCGAAAGGACTCCAACTAATGAAAAACTGTTTTTT
CASSERTPTNEKLFF
>TRBJ1-1|TRBV10-3|NA|NA
TGTGCCATCGGAGGACAAGGCGTTATGGCTGAAGCTTTCTTT
CAIGGQGVMAEAFF
>TRBJ2-3|TRBV14|NA|NA
TGTGCCAGCAGCCTCGAGGACGTGCCCTACTACGGGGATACGCAGTATTTT
CASSLEDVPYYGDTQYF
>TRBJ2-5|TRBV20-1|few|NA
TGCAGTGCCTCGGACACCTACACTGAGACCCAGTACTTC
CSASDTYTETQYF
>TRBJ2-1|TRBV7-2|NA|TRBD2
TGTGCCAGCAGCTTGCCGACTAGCGGGAATGTTAGAGGTGGTGAGCAGTTCTTC
CASSLPTSGNVRGGEQFF
>TRBJ1-2|TRBV27|few|NA
TGTGCCAGCAGTTCCTGGTCCCGCCCCCAGGGCTACACCTTC
CASSSWSRPQGYTF
>TRBJ2-5|TRBV11-2|NA|TRBD1
TGTGCCAGCAGCCTCCCAGGGGGCCCCCAGTACTTC
CASSLPGGPQYF
>TRBJ2-3|TRBV27|NA|NA
TGTGCCAGCACCCTGGAACGGGGGGATACGCAGTATTTT
CASTLERGDTQYF
>TRBJ2-1|TRBV12-3/TRBV12-4|NA|TRBD2
TGTGCCAGCAGTTTAGCGAAGGGACTAGCGGGAACAATCTCCTACAATGAGCAGTTCTTC
CASSLAKGLAGTISYNEQFF
>TRBJ2-7|TRBV27|few|TRBD2
TGTGCCAGCAGCCTACGGGGGACTAGGTCCTACGAGCAGTACTTC
CASSLRGTRSYEQYF
>TRBJ2-3|TRBV9|NA|NA
TGTGCCAGCAGCGTAGGGTATCCCACAGATACGCAGTATTTT
CASSVGYPTDTQYF
>TRBJ2-5|TRBV20-1|few|NA
TGCAGTGCTACGCTAGCGAGGGAGACCCAGTACTTC
CSATLARETQYF
>TRBJ1-2|TRBV10-3|few|NA
TGTGCCATCAGTCGAGGGAGCCCTAGAGGCTACACCTTC
CAISRGSPRGYTF
>TRBJ2-1|TRBV2|NA|NA
TGTGCCAGTACTCGCCCATCGGGCTCCAACTCCTACAATGAGCAGTTCTTC
CASTRPSGSNSYNEQFF
>TRBJ2-2|TRBV6-2/TRBV6-3|NA|NA
TGTGCCAGCACCGTAGCCCGTGGAGGCACCGGGGAGCTGTTTTTT
CASTVARGGTGELFF
>TRBJ2-7|TRBV6-2/TRBV6-3|few|NA
TGTGCCAGCAGCAAACCCGGCGGGGCCTACGAGCAGTACTTC
CASSKPGGAYEQYF
>TRBJ2-7|TRBV12-3/TRBV12-4|NA|NA
TGTGCCAGCAGTGGGGACCTGACCCTTTCCTACGAGCAGTACTTC
CASSGDLTLSYEQYF
>TRBJ2-6|TRBV28|few|TRBD1
TGTGCCAGCAGTTCCTCGACCGGGACAGGGGTTCCCTCTGGGGCCAACGTCCTGACTTTC
CASSSSTGTGVPSGANVLTF
>TRBJ2-3|TRBV6-5|NA|TRBD1
TGTGCCAGCAGTTACTCGACAGGGGCCACAGATACGCAGTATTTT
CASSYSTGATDTQYF